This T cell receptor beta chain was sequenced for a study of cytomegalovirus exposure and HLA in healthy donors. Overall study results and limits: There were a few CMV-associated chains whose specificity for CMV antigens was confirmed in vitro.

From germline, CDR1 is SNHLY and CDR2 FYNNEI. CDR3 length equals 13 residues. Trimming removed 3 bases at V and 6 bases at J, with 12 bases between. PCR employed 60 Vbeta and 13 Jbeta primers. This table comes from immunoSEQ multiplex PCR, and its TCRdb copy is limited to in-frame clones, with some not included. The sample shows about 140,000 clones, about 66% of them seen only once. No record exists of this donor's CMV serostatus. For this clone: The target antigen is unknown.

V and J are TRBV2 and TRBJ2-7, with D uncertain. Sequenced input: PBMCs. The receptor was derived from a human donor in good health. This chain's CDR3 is CASSDVRYGEQYF. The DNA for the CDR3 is TGTGCCAGCAGTGACGTGCGCTATGGCGAGCAGTACTTC.